This T cell receptor beta chain derives from a study of blood T cells in healthy people across ages. It was with a sample-barcoded 5' primer and a J-beta primer mix that a second PCR of roughly 7 to 12 cycles was run. TCRdb re-called the 5' RACE reads with MiXCR, one entry per CDR3 protein. The sample has about 970,000 distinct CDR3 sequences; 51% are singletons. Germline V lookup: CDR1 SGHVS, CDR2 FQNEAQ. This CDR3 region has 16 residues. Trimming took 4 bases from V and 7 from J; bases not matched to a gene: 13. The origin of this receptor is a woman aged 60-70 years in good health. J is TRBJ2-7 and V is TRBV7-8, with 10 nucleotides matching TRBD2. Sequencing was done on a sample of blood. The CDR3 region is CASSSDLAGVVNEQYF. Written as DNA, the CDR3 is TGTGCCAGCAGCTCCGACCTAGCGGGAGTAGTCAATGAGCAGTACTTC.